One sample yielded the 8 T cell receptor beta chains listed below, sequenced in a study of T cell clonality in common variable immunodeficiency. Assay used: immunoSEQ multiplex PCR; TCRdb lists only in-frame clones, some missing. This sample comprises around 45,000 clones, none seen once only. Sequenced input: peripheral blood mononuclear cells. The receptor source for this set is a person between 18 and 70 years old in good health.

Of note for this clone: The read ends 3 residues shy of where the CDR3 ends; the end is completed using the germline J gene. The chain couples TRBV19 to TRBJ2-2, with D perhaps matching TRBD1 (5 bases). The CDR3 extends over 13 amino acids. Per the germline V gene, CDR1 is LNHDA and CDR2 is SQIVND (reference sequence). The CDR3 sequence: CASRVRGREKLFF. CDR3 DNA (partial): TGTGCCAGTAGGGTAAGGGGTCGCGAAAAG. Filled out from reference TRBV19 and TRBJ2-2, the complete variable domain reads DGGITQSPKYLFRKEGQNVTLSCEQNLNHDAMYWYRQDPGQGLRLIYYSQIVNDFQKGDIAEGYSVSREKKESFPLTVTSAQKNPTAFYLCASRVRGREKLFFGEGSRLTVL.

This clone showed up many times. Coverage ceases 3 residues before the CDR3 finishes, and the germline J gene fills in the end. The V gene is TRBV19, the J gene TRBJ1-1, with D perhaps matching TRBD1 (5 bases). Germline CDR1 is LNHDA and CDR2 is SQIVND (reference sequence). The V gene lost 5 bases and the J gene lost 1 base, with 20 bases spanning the gap. This CDR3 spans 17 amino acids. This chain's CDR3 is CASSYGTWVRENTEAFF. The sequenced part of the CDR3 DNA is TGTGCCAGTAGTTACGGGACTTGGGTTCGTGAGAACACTGAA.

In its sample, this clone was seen many times. At one of its ends the junction is not consistent with the germline gene, which may arise from a read error. From the germline J gene comes the end of the CDR3, since the read stops 3 residues before it. The chain links TRBV10-1 to TRBJ2-5, with a possible D match to TRBD2 (6 bases). Germline-derived CDR1 and CDR2 are WNHNN and SYGVQD (reference sequence). CDR3 length: 15 residues. The DNA read from the CDR3 is TGCGCCAGAAGTGAGGCGGGATGGCGGGAAGAGACC. Its protein product is CARSEAGWREET. The entire CDR3 sequence reads CARSEAGWREETQYF.

This clone appeared many times. The CDR3 is cut off 3 residues early in the read; its end comes from the germline J gene. The chain couples TRBV5-6 to TRBJ1-2; D might be TRBD1 (5 bases). Germline V lookup: CDR1 SGHDT, CDR2 YYEEEE. Trimming pared 4 bases from V and 0 bases from J, leaving 7 bases between. The CDR3 is 13 amino acids. The CDR3 DNA, read in part, is TGTGCCAGCAGCCTGGACACTAACTATGGC. It yields the protein CASSLDTNYG. The full CDR3 protein reads CASSLDTNYGYTF.

Concerning this clone itself: The CDR3 end lies 3 residues beyond the end of the read and is filled in from the germline J gene. V gene TRBV5-1 combines with J gene TRBJ2-3, with D unresolved. Germline V CDR1 and CDR2: SGHRS, YFSETQ. V lost 0 bases, J lost 4 bases, and 15 bases lay in between. The CDR3 has 16 amino acids. The CDR3 reads CASSLGTVYTADTQYF. The CDR3 bases that were read are TGCGCCAGCAGCTTGGGTACGGTTTATACGGCAGATACG.

Ten or more counts support this clone. The read halts 3 residues ahead of the CDR3 end, with the missing end drawn from the germline J gene. This chain uses TRBV20-1 with TRBJ1-4; TRBD1 might be the D (6 bases). The germline CDR1 and CDR2 sequences are DFQATT and SNEGSKA (reference sequence). This CDR3 spans 15 amino acids. Trimming cost V 6 bases and J 10 bases, with 24 bases left between them. The chain's CDR3 is CSAPAEGGGSGKLFF. The sequenced CDR3 bases are TGCAGTGCCCCCGCTGAAGGGGGGGGTAGTGGAAAA.

This clone was recorded a few times. The CDR3 here is CASSGGLRVSEQYF. The sequenced part of the CDR3 DNA is TGTGCCAGCTCCGGGGGACTACGAGTCAGCGAG. The rearrangement links TRBV18 to TRBJ2-7; 7 bases agree with TRBD2. The read ends 3 residues early relative to the CDR3; the germline J gene fills the gap. Germline assignment: CDR1 KGHSH and CDR2 LQKENI. This CDR3 has 14 residues. With V trimmed by 6 bases and J by 6 bases, 11 bases remained unmatched.

In this sample, this clone turned up many times. The CDR3 loop reads CASRQGATEAFF. CDR3 DNA (partial): TGTGCCAGCAGACAGGGGGCCACTGAA. This chain joins TRBV7-9 and TRBJ1-1; 9 nucleotides line up with TRBD1. The read is 3 residues too short to cover the CDR3 end, so that end is filled in from the germline J gene. Germline V gene sequence: CDR1 SEHNR, CDR2 FQNEAQ (reference sequence). This CDR3 is built from 12 residues. J gave up 4 bases and V 6 bases, and 0 bases lay outside the gene matches.